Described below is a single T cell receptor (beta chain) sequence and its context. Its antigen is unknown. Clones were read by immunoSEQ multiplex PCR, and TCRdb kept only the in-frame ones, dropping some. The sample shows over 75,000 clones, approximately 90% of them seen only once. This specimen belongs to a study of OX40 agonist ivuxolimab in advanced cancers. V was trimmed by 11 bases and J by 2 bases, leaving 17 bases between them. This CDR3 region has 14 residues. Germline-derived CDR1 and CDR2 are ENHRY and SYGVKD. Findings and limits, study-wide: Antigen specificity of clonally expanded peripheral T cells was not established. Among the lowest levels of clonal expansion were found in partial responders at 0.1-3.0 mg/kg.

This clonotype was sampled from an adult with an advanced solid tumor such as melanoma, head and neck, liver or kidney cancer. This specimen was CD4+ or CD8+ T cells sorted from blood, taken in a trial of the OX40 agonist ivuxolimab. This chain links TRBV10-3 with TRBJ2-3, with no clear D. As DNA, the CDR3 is TGTGCCGCCGGAAGGGATTCTTACACAGATACGCAGTATTTT. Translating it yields CAAGRDSYTDTQYF.